Presented here are 8 T cell receptor beta chains from one specimen sequenced in a study of shared clonotypes between healthy human individuals. The data were produced by immunoSEQ multiplex PCR, yet TCRdb's version contains in-frame clones alone and is incomplete. The sample gives about 2.2 million clones, 85% to 95% of which show up once; 1.5% to 2% is in the top ten. Naive CD8 populations comprised CD45RO-negative cells positively selected for CCR7, excluding terminally differentiated effector memory CD45RA+ cells. The source material was naive CD8+ T cells from PBMCs. Source of these receptors: a man younger than 30 in good health. Some clones in this sample may be carry-over from other donors' samples.

The chain links TRBV5-1 to TRBJ2-7; a weak D match, TRBD1 (6 bases). Germline-derived CDR1 and CDR2 are SGHRS and YFSETQ. Trimming removed 4 bases from V and 4 bases from J, with 24 bases in between. The CDR3 is 17 residues long. CDR3 sequence (DNA): TGCGCCAGCAGCGTCGAACCGGGACACTGGATGGAGTACGAGCAGTACTTC. This sequence encodes CASSVEPGHWMEYEQYF.

The chain recombines TRBV4-3 with TRBJ2-1; TRBD2 aligns across 8 bases. CDR1 and CDR2 (germline): LGHNA, YSLEER. V shed 0 bases, J shed 3 bases, and the junction held 7 bases outside the gene matches. This CDR3 has 17 residues. Written as DNA, the CDR3 is TGCGCCAGCAGCCAAGAAGGGCCGGGGGGGAACTACAATGAGCAGTTCTTC. Its protein is CASSQEGPGGNYNEQFF.

The chain recombines TRBV28 with TRBJ2-1; D remains ambiguous. In germline, CDR1 is MDHEN, CDR2 SYDVKM. The CDR3 runs to 19 residues. V was clipped by 2 bases and J by 0 bases, with 20 bases between them. DNA of the CDR3: TGTGCCAGCAGTTTACCGTCGTTAATACCCTCGAGCTCCTACAATGAGCAGTTCTTC. Translating gives CASSLPSLIPSSSYNEQFF.

V usage is TRBV5-4 and J usage is TRBJ2-7; 8 positions match TRBD2. CDR3 length: 15 amino acids. Trimming removed 2 bases from V and 2 bases from J; junction bases left unmatched: 6. Germline CDR1 and CDR2: SGHNT and YYREEE (reference sequence). Here the CDR3 reads CASSFAPGGAYEQYF. Written as DNA, the CDR3 is TGTGCCAGCAGCTTTGCTCCGGGAGGGGCCTACGAGCAGTACTTC.

The rearrangement uses TRBV27 and TRBJ1-5, with D possibly TRBD1 on 5 matching bases. The CDR3 spans 16 residues. Trimming took off 3 bases at V and 6 bases at J, with 18 bases between the two ends. CDR1 is MNHEY, CDR2 SMNVEV, per germline (reference sequence). CDR3 nucleotides: TGTGCCAGCAGTTTTCAGGGATCCGGGTTTAGTCAGCCCCAGCATTTT. Encoded protein: CASSFQGSGFSQPQHF.

This clone was seen more than once but under ten times. The chain couples TRBV29-1 to TRBJ1-1; D call uncertain. Germline assignment: CDR1 SQVTM and CDR2 ANQGSEA. The CDR3 covers 12 residues. V lost 3 bases to trimming and J lost 3 bases, with 8 bases between them. CDR3 nucleotide sequence: TGCAGCGTTGATCAAGGTGACACTGAAGCTTTCTTT. Translating it yields CSVDQGDTEAFF. The full variable domain, completed using reference TRBV29-1 and TRBJ1-1, is SAVISQKPSRDICQRGTSLTIQCQVDSQVTMMFWYRQQPGQSLTLIATANQGSEATYESGFVIDKFPISRPNLTFSTLTVSNMSPEDSSIYLCSVDQGDTEAFFGQGTRLTVV.

V gene TRBV7-9 combines with J gene TRBJ2-3; D call uncertain. Trimming removed 2 bases from V and 2 bases from J, with 11 bases in between. This CDR3 is built from 15 residues. The germline CDR1 and CDR2 sequences are SEHNR and FQNEAQ (reference sequence). Here the CDR3 DNA reads TGTGCCAGCAGCTTATCATTTACAGACACAGATACGCAGTATTTT. It yields the protein CASSLSFTDTDTQYF.

This clone was detected a few times. The chain has TRBV6-5 and TRBJ1-1, with D hard to call. Trimming took 8 bases from V and 0 from J, leaving 10 bases between them. The germline CDR1 and CDR2 sequences are MNHEY and SVGAGI. This CDR3 comprises 13 residues. This CDR3 is CASQSGMNTEAFF. The CDR3 DNA reads TGTGCCAGCCAATCAGGCATGAACACTGAAGCTTTCTTT.